These 16 T cell receptor beta chains share one sample of origin, sequenced in a study of shared clonotypes between healthy human individuals. The protocol was immunoSEQ multiplex PCR, while the TCRdb copy is restricted to in-frame clones and leaves out a portion. The sample has over 850,000 clones, about 80% seen once; the top ten hold 0.5% to 0.65%. Sequencing was performed on memory CD4+ T cells from PBMCs. Regarding subset: CD45RA-negative fraction. The receptors derive from a young man in good health. Some clones in this sample may be carry-over from other donors' samples.

This rearrangement joins TRBV10-3 to TRBJ2-2; no clear D gene. The CDR3 runs 14 residues. CDR1 ENHRY and CDR2 SYGVKD come from the germline V gene. V was trimmed by 3 bases and J by 2 bases, leaving 7 bases between them. CDR3 nucleotides: TGTGCCATCAGTGATCGAACTAACACCGGGGAGCTGTTTTTT. This translates into CAISDRTNTGELFF.

The chain has TRBV28 and TRBJ2-5, with a tentative D call TRBD2 (6 bases). Germline CDR1 is MDHEN and CDR2 is SYDVKM. Trimming removed 10 bases from V and 3 bases from J, with 9 bases in between. The CDR3 is 11 amino acids. As DNA, the CDR3 is TGTGCCACGGGACTCAAAGAGACCCAGTACTTC. Translation gives CATGLKETQYF.

The chain carries TRBV7-6 and TRBJ2-3; weak D call: TRBD2 (6 bases). The CDR3 runs 15 residues. Per germline, CDR1 SGHVS and CDR2 FNYEAQ. V was cut by 5 bases and J by 2 bases, with 14 bases left in between. CDR3 nucleotide sequence: TGTGCCAGCAGCCCCCTCGGAGGGACCACAGATACGCAGTATTTT. It translates to CASSPLGGTTDTQYF.

This clone was counted a few times. The chain carries TRBV4-3 and TRBJ2-5; the match to TRBD1 covers 11 bases. CDR1 and CDR2 (germline): LGHNA, YSLEER. V lost 4 bases, J lost 4 bases, and 5 bases stayed unmatched. This CDR3 is 15 amino acids long. CDR3 residues: CASSPGQGEGETQYF. CDR3 sequence (DNA): TGCGCCAGCAGCCCGGGACAGGGGGAGGGAGAGACCCAGTACTTC.

V and J are TRBV28 and TRBJ1-2; TRBD1 matches at 7 bases. Trimming at V came to 5 bases and at J to 7 bases, leaving 7 bases not matched to a gene. The germline gives CDR1 MDHEN, CDR2 SYDVKM. CDR3 length equals 13 residues. CDR3 coding DNA: TGTGCCAGCAGTAAGGGGGCAGGGGTTGGCTACACCTTC. This translates into CASSKGAGVGYTF.

To note about this clone: A single base separates this from a much larger clone, so it may be a read error. The chain couples TRBV28 to TRBJ1-2; D ambiguous. The CDR3 runs to 14 residues. Germline V gene sequence: CDR1 MDHEN, CDR2 SYDVKM. The CDR3 DNA sequence: TGTGCCAGTACCGCAGGCCGTAAGAGCTATGGCCACACCTTC. Encoded protein: CASTAGRKSYGHTF.

The chain joins TRBV30 to TRBJ1-5, with D hard to call. The germline V and J ends were trimmed by 1 base and 4 bases, with 11 bases remaining between them. This CDR3 has 14 residues. The germline V gene encodes CDR1 GTSNPN and CDR2 SVGIG (reference sequence). The CDR3 region has the DNA TGTGCCTGGAGTGCGACGGGGAAGAATCAGCCCCAGCATTTT. Translating gives CAWSATGKNQPQHF.

This clone was recorded many times. The V gene is TRBV18, the J gene TRBJ1-5; no clear D. Trimming shortened V by 6 bases and J by 11 bases, and 8 bases separated the two germline ends. The CDR3 is made up of 10 amino acids. CDR1 and CDR2 from the germline V gene are KGHSH and LQKENI. The CDR3 loop reads CASSGRTQHF. CDR3 nucleotides: TGTGCCAGCTCCGGGCGGACCCAGCATTTT.

This clone turned up a few times. J is TRBJ2-5 and V is TRBV7-9; tentative D call: TRBD1 (7 bases). Germline V lookup: CDR1 SEHNR, CDR2 FQNEAQ (reference sequence). This CDR3 is built from 15 residues. V was clipped by 4 bases and J by 4 bases, with 16 bases between them. The chain's CDR3 is CASSSAQGGGETQYF. The DNA of the CDR3 is TGTGCCAGCAGCTCAGCCCAGGGGGGAGGAGAGACCCAGTACTTC.

Concerning this clone itself: A much larger clone is a single base away; this may be a read error. The V call is TRBV28, the J call TRBJ1-2; D perhaps matches TRBD1 (6 bases). Germline lookup yields CDR1 MDHEN and CDR2 SYDVKM. CDR3 length: 12 residues. Trimming stripped 5 bases from V and 8 bases from J, with 12 bases between. The CDR3 sequence: CASSVTGLGYTF. CDR3 nucleotide sequence: TGTGCCAGCAGTGTTACAGGGTTGGGCTACACCTTC.

About this clone itself: Other DNA sequences in the same sample also yield this CDR3. The rearrangement joins TRBV20-1 to TRBJ1-1, with D unresolved. With 3 bases removed from V and 5 bases from J, the gap between germline ends came to 7 bases. The germline gives CDR1 DFQATT, CDR2 SNEGSKA (reference sequence). The CDR3 totals 11 residues. The CDR3 spells CSARPATEAFF. The CDR3 coding sequence is TGCAGTGCTAGGCCTGCGACTGAAGCTTTCTTT.

This clone is a singleton in its sample. This chain links TRBV2 with TRBJ2-2; D is ambiguous. Trimming took 4 bases from V and 8 from J, leaving 11 bases between them. Germline lookup yields CDR1 SNHLY and CDR2 FYNNEI. The CDR3 is made up of 13 amino acids. CDR3 nucleotide sequence: TGTGCCAGCAGTGCCAGAGAGACGGGGGAGCTGTTTTTT. Translating it yields CASSARETGELFF. The full variable domain, its missing parts supplied by reference TRBV2 and TRBJ2-2, is EPEVTQTPSHQVTQMGQEVILRCVPISNHLYFYWYRQILGQKVEFLVSFYNNEISEKSEIFDDQFSVERPDGSNFTLKIRSTKLEDSAMYFCASSARETGELFFGEGSRLTVL.

As to this clone: Other DNA sequences in the sample encode the same CDR3. The chain employs TRBV28 and TRBJ1-5, with D possibly matching TRBD1 (5 bases). Trimming shortened V by 2 bases and J by 1 base, and 9 bases separated the two germline ends. CDR3 length: 15 amino acids. Germline-derived CDR1 and CDR2 are MDHEN and SYDVKM. CDR3 residues: CASSLGGGSNQPQHF. The CDR3 DNA reads as TGTGCCAGCAGTTTAGGCGGGGGGAGCAATCAGCCCCAGCATTTT.

Only a few counts were recorded for this clone. The chain is built from TRBV7-2 and TRBJ2-7, with 9 bases aligning to TRBD2. Germline trimming cut 3 bases from V and 4 bases from J; bases unmatched to any gene: 1. The CDR3 runs to 13 residues. From germline, CDR1 is SGHTA and CDR2 FQGNSA. The CDR3 sequence: CASSFSGRYEQYF. The CDR3 DNA reads as TGTGCCAGCAGCTTTAGCGGGAGATACGAGCAGTACTTC.

In this sample, this clone turned up a few times. This chain uses TRBV27 with TRBJ2-7; either TRBD1 or TRBD2 may fit D (6 bases each). CDR3 length: 14 residues. Germline V gene data show CDR1 as MNHEY and CDR2 as SMNVEV (reference sequence). Trimming left V 5 bases short and J 4 bases short, with 15 bases between. CDR3 residues: CASSNARDKYEQYF. CDR3 sequence (DNA): TGTGCCAGCAGTAACGCGCGGGACAAATACGAGCAGTACTTC.

The chain employs TRBV28 and TRBJ2-1; D not certain. CDR3 length equals 13 residues. Germline CDR1 is MDHEN and CDR2 is SYDVKM. Trimming pared 8 bases from V and 4 bases from J, leaving 12 bases between. CDR3 sequence: CASGPRIYNEQFF. DNA of the CDR3: TGTGCCAGCGGACCAAGGATTTACAATGAGCAGTTCTTC.